One sample yielded the 28 T cell receptor beta chains listed below, sequenced in a study of shared clonotypes between healthy human individuals. Clones were read by immunoSEQ multiplex PCR, and TCRdb kept only the in-frame ones, dropping some. Of 2 million to 2.5 million clones listed, around 90% are singletons. The sample consisted of naive CD4+ T cells from PBMCs. This sample's subset: CD45RA+ positively selected. The receptors were sampled from a man between 18 and 29 years old in good health. Some clones in this sample may be carry-over from other donors' samples.

The gene calls are TRBV6-1 and TRBJ1-5; a possible D gene is TRBD1 (6 bases). V was clipped by 7 bases and J by 3 bases, with 13 bases between them. Germline V CDR1 and CDR2: MNHNS, SASEGT. The length of the CDR3 is 14 residues. CDR3 amino acids: CASTYRADNQPQHF. The CDR3 DNA reads TGTGCCAGCACCTACAGGGCAGACAATCAGCCCCAGCATTTT.

In nucleotides, the CDR3 is TGCGCCAGCCGGGCTATAAGCAGGGGTGATAAGGAAAAACTGTTTTTT. It codes for CASRAISRGDKEKLFF. The chain carries TRBV4-1 and TRBJ1-4, with D possibly matching TRBD1 (6 bases). Germline V gives CDR1 MGHRA, CDR2 YSYEKL. The CDR3 consists of 16 residues. Trimming took off 8 bases at V and 8 bases at J, with 24 bases between the two ends.

A note on this clone: This sample includes further DNA sequences coding for the same CDR3. V is TRBV28 and J is TRBJ2-5; possible D gene TRBD2, 6 bases. Trimming left V 7 bases short and J 4 bases short, with 10 bases between. Germline V gene sequence: CDR1 MDHEN, CDR2 SYDVKM. The CDR3 contains 12 residues. The CDR3 DNA is TGTGCCAGCATGGGGGGAGGAGAGACCCAGTACTTC. Its translation is CASMGGGETQYF.

This clone showed up just once. The genes are TRBV11-3 and TRBJ2-1; 8 nucleotides line up with TRBD1. Looked up from germline, CDR1 is SGHNT and CDR2 is YENEEA. This CDR3 has 17 amino acids. Unmatched junction bases numbered 9, after V lost 1 base and J lost 4 bases. CDR3 sequence: CASSLGDRIRGYNEQFF. CDR3 coding DNA: TGTGCCAGCAGCTTAGGGGACAGGATTAGGGGATACAATGAGCAGTTCTTC.

This chain connects TRBV7-9 to TRBJ1-1; 8 positions agree with TRBD1. The CDR3 is 14 residues long. J lost 11 bases, V lost 5 bases, and 13 bases had no gene match. Germline CDR1 and CDR2: SEHNR and FQNEAQ (reference sequence). The DNA for the CDR3 is TGTGCCAGCAGCCACGCCCCGCAGGGGGCGTTGGCTTTCTTT. Encoded protein: CASSHAPQGALAFF.

This sequence joins TRBV28 and TRBJ1-2; D not resolved. Per the germline V gene, CDR1 is MDHEN and CDR2 is SYDVKM. Trimming took off 4 bases at V and 10 bases at J, with 13 bases between the two ends. This CDR3 is built from 12 residues. This CDR3 is CASSWSLRDYTF. The CDR3 DNA reads TGTGCCAGCAGTTGGTCCCTTCGGGACTACACCTTC.

This clone has only one observation. This chain joins TRBV4-2 and TRBJ2-7, with D tentatively TRBD1 or TRBD2 (6 bases each). The CDR3 is 18 residues long. Per germline, CDR1 LGHNA and CDR2 YNFKEQ. The ends were cut back, 3 bases at V and 3 bases at J, with 24 bases in the middle. The CDR3 DNA sequence: TGTGCCAGCAGCCACACCGGGGACATCGGACGGGGGAACTACGAGCAGTACTTC. The encoded protein is CASSHTGDIGRGNYEQYF.

This chain joins TRBV18 and TRBJ1-2; tentatively, D is TRBD1 (5 bases). Per germline, CDR1 KGHSH and CDR2 LQKENI. This CDR3 has 16 residues. With 3 bases removed from V and 2 bases from J, the gap between germline ends came to 16 bases. Here the CDR3 DNA reads TGTGCCAGCTCACCTCGGGAAGGGGCCGAGAACTATGGCTACACCTTC. This codes for CASSPREGAENYGYTF.

The genes are TRBV6-6 and TRBJ1-1; the match to TRBD1 covers 12 bases. The CDR3 runs to 15 residues. CDR1 and CDR2 from the germline V gene are MNHNY and SVGAGI (reference sequence). V lost 5 bases and J lost 2; bases outside the gene matches: 3. The CDR3 DNA reads TGTGCCAGCAGTCCGGGGACAGGGGGCAACACTGAAGCTTTCTTT. This translates into CASSPGTGGNTEAFF.

V gene TRBV18 combines with J gene TRBJ2-4, with 10 bases aligning to TRBD2. CDR1 and CDR2 (germline): KGHSH, LQKENI. Trimming cost V 2 bases and J 1 base; bases outside gene matches: 2. The CDR3 spans 16 residues. The CDR3 sequence: CASSPGSGRAKNIQYF. CDR3 coding DNA: TGTGCCAGCTCACCAGGTAGCGGGAGGGCCAAAAACATTCAGTACTTC. The entire variable domain, with the rest obtained from reference TRBV18 and TRBJ2-4, is as follows: NAGVMQNPRHLVRRRGQEARLRCSPMKGHSHVYWYRQLPEEGLKFMVYLQKENIIDESGMPKERFSAEFPKEGPSILRIQQVVRGDSAAYFCASSPGSGRAKNIQYFGAGTRLSVL.

This sequence joins TRBV7-2 and TRBJ2-1; D is perhaps TRBD2 (5 bases). The germline V gene has CDR1 SGHTA and CDR2 FQGNSA. The germline V and J ends were trimmed by 2 bases and 2 bases, with 13 bases remaining between them. This CDR3 is built from 16 residues. CDR3 residues: CASSLFVGEAYNEQFF. For the CDR3, the DNA is TGTGCCAGCAGCTTATTTGTCGGGGAAGCCTACAATGAGCAGTTCTTC.

This sequence joins TRBV30 and TRBJ2-2, with TRBD2 matching 12 bases. The trim removed 2 bases at V and 5 bases at J, leaving 9 bases unmatched. The CDR3 length is 17 residues. Germline lookup yields CDR1 GTSNPN and CDR2 SVGIG (reference sequence). The CDR3 sequence is CAWSQPGLAGGTGELFF. The CDR3 coding sequence is TGTGCCTGGAGTCAGCCGGGACTAGCGGGTGGGACCGGGGAGCTGTTTTTT.

This chain joins TRBV18 and TRBJ1-3; 11 nucleotides align to TRBD1. This CDR3 spans 16 amino acids. With V trimmed by 3 bases and J by 3 bases, 4 bases remained unmatched. Germline V gene lookup returns CDR1 KGHSH and CDR2 LQKENI. The DNA for the CDR3 is TGTGCCAGCTCACCGGACAGGGGGCCCTTTGGAAACACCATATATTTT. Amino acids: CASSPDRGPFGNTIYF.

CDR3 protein: CASFRDSYEQYF. The CDR3 DNA reads TGCGCCAGCTTCCGGGACAGCTACGAGCAGTACTTC. The V and J genes are TRBV5-1 and TRBJ2-7, with 7 bases fitting TRBD1. This CDR3 is built from 12 residues. CDR1 and CDR2 (germline): SGHRS, YFSETQ. Germline trimming cut 7 bases from V and 3 bases from J; bases unmatched to any gene: 4.

The chain recombines TRBV5-1 with TRBJ2-3; 9 nucleotides line up with TRBD2. The CDR3 loop spans 15 amino acids. V lost 0 bases, J lost 8 bases, and 7 bases stayed unmatched. Germline V CDR1 and CDR2: SGHRS, YFSETQ. The CDR3 loop reads CASSLDAGGPGTQYF. CDR3 sequence (DNA): TGCGCCAGCAGCTTGGACGCGGGAGGGCCGGGTACGCAGTATTTT.

The chain recombines TRBV7-3 with TRBJ2-5, with D possibly being TRBD2 (6 bases). This CDR3 region has 14 residues. Trimming pared 2 bases from V and 3 bases from J, leaving 10 bases between. Germline values: CDR1 SGHTA, CDR2 FQGTGA. CDR3 nucleotides: TGTGCCAGCAGCTTATTCGGCGGGGAAGAGACCCAGTACTTC. Its translation is CASSLFGGEETQYF.

The V call is TRBV4-2, the J call TRBJ2-5; D uncertain. CDR3 length: 14 residues. CDR1 LGHNA and CDR2 YNFKEQ come from the germline V gene. Trimming removed 1 base from V and 4 bases from J, with 10 bases in between. This CDR3 is CASSQGDAAETQYF. CDR3 in DNA: TGTGCCAGCAGCCAAGGTGATGCGGCAGAGACCCAGTACTTC.

The CDR3 loop reads CASSEGTTDTQYF. CDR3 DNA sequence: TGTGCCAGCAGTGAGGGGACCACAGATACGCAGTATTTT. The chain has TRBV6-1 and TRBJ2-3; D might be TRBD1 or TRBD2, each matching 5 bases. CDR3 size: 13 residues. Trimming left V 3 bases short and J 2 bases short, with 6 bases between. CDR1 is MNHNS, CDR2 SASEGT, per germline.

The V call is TRBV14, the J call TRBJ2-2, with D possibly being TRBD2 (5 bases). The V end lost 0 bases, the J end lost 1 base, and 6 bases lay between the germline ends. CDR3 length: 15 amino acids. The germline gives CDR1 SGHDN, CDR2 FVKESK. Here the CDR3 reads CASSQDRGNTGELFF. In DNA form, the CDR3 reads TGTGCCAGCAGCCAAGATCGGGGGAACACCGGGGAGCTGTTTTTT.

Here the CDR3 DNA reads TGTGCCAGCAGTTTCATTTGGGACTACGGTGGCAATGAGCAGTTCTTC. This codes for CASSFIWDYGGNEQFF. V and J are TRBV5-6 and TRBJ2-1; 7 bases fit TRBD2. Germline V gene data show CDR1 as SGHDT and CDR2 as YYEEEE. Unmatched junction bases numbered 14, after V lost 5 bases and J lost 6 bases. The CDR3 is made up of 16 amino acids.

Points on this clone: Other DNA variants within this sample encode the same CDR3. This CDR3 reads CASSPRQGSNTGELFF. Here the CDR3 DNA reads TGTGCCAGCTCACCTCGTCAGGGTTCGAACACCGGGGAGCTGTTTTTT. V and J are TRBV18 and TRBJ2-2, with D perhaps matching TRBD1 (5 bases). V shed 3 bases and J shed 0 bases, with 11 bases lying between them. There are 16 residues in the CDR3. Germline V gene data show CDR1 as KGHSH and CDR2 as LQKENI.

The chain carries TRBV7-2 and TRBJ2-5; D is unresolved. The CDR3 is 14 amino acids. CDR1 and CDR2 (germline): SGHTA, FQGNSA. V gave up 4 bases and J gave up 5 bases, with 14 bases separating them. The DNA of the CDR3 is TGTGCCAGCAGCTCGCGAGGTAGCATGGAGACCCAGTACTTC. Translation gives CASSSRGSMETQYF. The whole variable domain, remainder taken from reference TRBV7-2 and TRBJ2-5, is GAGVSQSPSNKVTEKGKDVELRCDPISGHTALYWYRQSLGQGLEFLIYFQGNSAPDKSGLPSDRFSAERTGGSVSTLTIQRTQQEDSAVYLCASSSRGSMETQYFGPGTRLLVL.

The count of this clone is one. This same CDR3 is encoded by further DNA sequences in the sample. The J gene is TRBJ2-1, the V gene TRBV9; 11 bases map to TRBD2. This CDR3 region has 15 residues. The J segment lost 7 bases and the V segment lost 1 base, leaving 4 bases of the junction unmatched. CDR1 is SGDLS and CDR2 is YYNGEE in the germline V gene. The CDR3 DNA reads TGTGCCAGCAGCGTAACTAGCGGGAGTTGGAATGAGCAGTTCTTC. Translating gives CASSVTSGSWNEQFF.

V gene TRBV28 combines with J gene TRBJ1-4; a weak D match, TRBD1 (6 bases). The CDR3 runs to 14 residues. CDR1 and CDR2 (germline): MDHEN, SYDVKM. The V gene lost 8 bases and the J gene lost 1 base, with 11 bases spanning the gap. The DNA for the CDR3 is TGTGCCAGCTGCCCGACAGGAACTAATGAAAAACTGTTTTTT. This gives the protein CASCPTGTNEKLFF.

With respect to this clone: In the same sample, other DNA sequences code for this CDR3. CDR3 bases: TGTGCCAGCAGCTTAGGTGGGGGCGAGCAGTACTTC. This codes for CASSLGGGEQYF. This sequence joins TRBV11-3 and TRBJ2-7; D may be TRBD1 or TRBD2 (5 bases each). Germline assignment: CDR1 SGHNT and CDR2 YENEEA. Trimming stripped 1 base from V and 6 bases from J, with 7 bases between. This CDR3 is built from 12 residues.

This chain connects TRBV2 to TRBJ1-1; D uncertain. Germline CDR1 SNHLY, CDR2 FYNNEI. This CDR3 contains 13 residues. V was cut by 7 bases and J by 1 base, with 10 bases left in between. The CDR3 here is CASTRTANTEAFF. CDR3 bases: TGTGCCAGCACCCGTACAGCGAACACTGAAGCTTTCTTT.

The V gene is TRBV4-1, the J gene TRBJ2-1; 9 positions match TRBD2. The CDR3 is 16 residues long. The V gene's germline CDR1 is MGHRA and CDR2 YSYEKL. V lost 3 bases, J lost 7 bases, and 10 bases stayed unmatched. As DNA, the CDR3 is TGCGCCAGCAGCCACTCCGAGGGCGGGAGGGGTAATGAGCAGTTCTTC. This codes for CASSHSEGGRGNEQFF.

This sequence joins TRBV11-2 and TRBJ1-1; D possibly corresponds to TRBD1 (6 bases). V was clipped by 5 bases and J by 5 bases, with 12 bases between them. This CDR3 contains 13 residues. Germline V gene data show CDR1 as SGHAT and CDR2 as FQNNGV. The CDR3 sequence is CASSPQGETEAFF. Written as DNA, the CDR3 is TGTGCCAGCAGCCCACAGGGTGAGACTGAAGCTTTCTTT.